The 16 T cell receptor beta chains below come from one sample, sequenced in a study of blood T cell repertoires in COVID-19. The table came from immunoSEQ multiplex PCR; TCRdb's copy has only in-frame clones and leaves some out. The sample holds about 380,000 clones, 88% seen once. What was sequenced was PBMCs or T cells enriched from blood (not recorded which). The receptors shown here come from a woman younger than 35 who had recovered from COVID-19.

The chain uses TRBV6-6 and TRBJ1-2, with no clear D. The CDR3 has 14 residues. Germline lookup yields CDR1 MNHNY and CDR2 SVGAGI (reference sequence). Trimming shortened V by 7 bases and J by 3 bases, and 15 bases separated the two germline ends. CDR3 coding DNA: TGTGCCAGCATCGATTATGGGCCATACTATGGCTACACCTTC. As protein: CASIDYGPYYGYTF.

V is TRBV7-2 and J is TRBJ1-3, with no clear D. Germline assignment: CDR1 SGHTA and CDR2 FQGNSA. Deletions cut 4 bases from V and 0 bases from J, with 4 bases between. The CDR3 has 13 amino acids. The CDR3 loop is CASSSSSGNTIYF. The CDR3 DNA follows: TGTGCCAGCAGCTCCAGCTCTGGAAACACCATATATTTT.

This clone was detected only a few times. The CDR3 loop is CASSQERVVETQYF. The CDR3 region has the DNA TGTGCCAGCAGCCAAGAGCGGGTAGTAGAGACCCAGTACTTC. The gene calls are TRBV3-1 (or the pseudogene TRBV3-2) and TRBJ2-5, with a possible D match to TRBD2 (5 bases). Germline CDR1 is LGHDT and CDR2 is YNNKEL (reference sequence). V was shortened by 0 bases and J by 4 bases, with 9 bases between the two germline ends. CDR3 length: 14 amino acids.

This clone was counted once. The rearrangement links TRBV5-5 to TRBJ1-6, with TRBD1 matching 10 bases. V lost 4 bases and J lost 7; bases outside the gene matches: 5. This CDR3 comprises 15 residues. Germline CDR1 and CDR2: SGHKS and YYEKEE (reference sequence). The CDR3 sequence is CASSRTGGFNSPLHF. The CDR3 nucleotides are TGTGCCAGCAGCCGGACAGGGGGTTTCAATTCACCCCTCCACTTT.

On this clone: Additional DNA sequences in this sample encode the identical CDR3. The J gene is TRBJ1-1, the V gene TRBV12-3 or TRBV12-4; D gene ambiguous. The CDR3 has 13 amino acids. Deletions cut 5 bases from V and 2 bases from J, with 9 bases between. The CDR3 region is CASSLTVNTEAFF. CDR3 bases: TGTGCCAGCAGTCTCACAGTCAACACTGAAGCTTTCTTT.

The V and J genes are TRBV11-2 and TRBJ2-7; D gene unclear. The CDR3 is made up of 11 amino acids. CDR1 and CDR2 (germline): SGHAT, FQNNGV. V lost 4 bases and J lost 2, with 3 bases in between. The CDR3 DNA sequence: TGTGCCAGCAGCTCCGCCTACGAGCAGTACTTC. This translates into CASSSAYEQYF.

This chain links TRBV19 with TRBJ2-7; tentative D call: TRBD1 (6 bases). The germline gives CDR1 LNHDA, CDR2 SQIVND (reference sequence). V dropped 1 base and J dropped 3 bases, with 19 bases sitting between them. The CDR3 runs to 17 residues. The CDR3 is CASSIAFPGDTNYEQYF. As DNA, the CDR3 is TGTGCCAGTAGTATAGCCTTCCCCGGGGACACCAACTACGAGCAGTACTTC.

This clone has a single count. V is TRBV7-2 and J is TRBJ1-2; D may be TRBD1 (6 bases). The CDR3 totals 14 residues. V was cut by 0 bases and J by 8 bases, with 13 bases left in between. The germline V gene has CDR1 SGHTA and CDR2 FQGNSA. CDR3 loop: CASSLAPGTTGYTF. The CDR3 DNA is TGTGCCAGCAGCTTAGCCCCCGGGACAACCGGCTACACCTTC. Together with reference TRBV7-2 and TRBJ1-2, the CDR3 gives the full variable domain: GAGVSQSPSNKVTEKGKDVELRCDPISGHTALYWYRQSLGQGLEFLIYFQGNSAPDKSGLPSDRFSAERTGGSVSTLTIQRTQQEDSAVYLCASSLAPGTTGYTFGSGTRLTVV.

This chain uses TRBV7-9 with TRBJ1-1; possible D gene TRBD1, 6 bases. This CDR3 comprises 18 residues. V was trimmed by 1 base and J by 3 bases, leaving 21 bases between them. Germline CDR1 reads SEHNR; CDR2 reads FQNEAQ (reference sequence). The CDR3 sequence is CASSLVGLGTTQDTEAFF. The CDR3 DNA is TGTGCCAGCAGCTTAGTAGGTCTCGGGACAACGCAGGACACTGAAGCTTTCTTT.

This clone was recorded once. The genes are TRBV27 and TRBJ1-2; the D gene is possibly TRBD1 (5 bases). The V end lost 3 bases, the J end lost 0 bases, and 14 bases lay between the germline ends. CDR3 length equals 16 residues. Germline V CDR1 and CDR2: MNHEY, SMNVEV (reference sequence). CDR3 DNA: TGTGCCAGCAGTTTTTTGGGGGGGGGAACTAACTATGGCTACACCTTC. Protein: CASSFLGGGTNYGYTF.

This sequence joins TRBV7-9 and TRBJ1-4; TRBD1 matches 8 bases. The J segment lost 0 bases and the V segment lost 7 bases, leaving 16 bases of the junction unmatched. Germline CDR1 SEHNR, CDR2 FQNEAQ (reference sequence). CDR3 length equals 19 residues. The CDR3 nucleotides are TGTGCCAGCATTCGAACTAGATCGGGACAGGACACAACTAATGAAAAACTGTTTTTT. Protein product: CASIRTRSGQDTTNEKLFF. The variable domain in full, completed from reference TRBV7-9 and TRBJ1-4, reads DTGVSQNPRHKITKRGQNVTFRCDPISEHNRLYWYRQTLGQGPEFLTYFQNEAQLEKSRLLSDRFSAERPKGSFSTLEIQRTEQGDSAMYLCASIRTRSGQDTTNEKLFFGSGTQLSVL.

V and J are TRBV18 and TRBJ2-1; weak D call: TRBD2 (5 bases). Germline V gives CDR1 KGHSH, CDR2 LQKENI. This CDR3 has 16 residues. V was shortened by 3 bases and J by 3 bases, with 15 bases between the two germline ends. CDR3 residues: CASSPQALVGYNEQFF. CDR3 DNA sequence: TGTGCCAGCTCACCTCAGGCACTAGTAGGCTACAATGAGCAGTTCTTC.

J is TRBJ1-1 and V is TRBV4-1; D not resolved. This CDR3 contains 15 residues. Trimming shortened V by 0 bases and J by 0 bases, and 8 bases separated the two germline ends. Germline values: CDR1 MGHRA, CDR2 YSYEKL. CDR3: CASSQERDLNTEAFF. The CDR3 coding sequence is TGCGCCAGCAGCCAAGAGCGGGATCTGAACACTGAAGCTTTCTTT.

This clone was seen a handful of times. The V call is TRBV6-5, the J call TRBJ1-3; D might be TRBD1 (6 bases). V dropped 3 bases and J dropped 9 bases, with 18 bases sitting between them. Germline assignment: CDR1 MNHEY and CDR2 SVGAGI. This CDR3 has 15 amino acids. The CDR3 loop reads CASSYTGLYASTIYF. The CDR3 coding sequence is TGTGCCAGCAGTTATACAGGGTTGTATGCGAGCACCATATATTTT.

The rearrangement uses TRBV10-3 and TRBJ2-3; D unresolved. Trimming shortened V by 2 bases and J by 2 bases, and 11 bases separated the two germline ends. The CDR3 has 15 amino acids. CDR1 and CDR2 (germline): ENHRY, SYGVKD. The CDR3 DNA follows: TGTGCCATCAGTGAGGGGCGAGCCAACACAGATACGCAGTATTTT. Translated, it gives CAISEGRANTDTQYF.

The CDR3 DNA follows: TGTGCCAGCTCACCACCCGGCGGGGGGGACACCGGGGAGCTGTTTTTT. As protein: CASSPPGGGDTGELFF. The rearrangement links TRBV18 to TRBJ2-2, with TRBD2 identical over 9 bases. V lost 0 bases, J lost 3 bases, and 2 bases stayed unmatched. Germline values: CDR1 KGHSH, CDR2 LQKENI. The length of the CDR3 is 16 residues.